Here is one T cell receptor beta chain with its context. This sample stems from a study of blood T cell repertoires in COVID-19. At the level of the study: Researchers got acute and convalescent COVID-19 samples from the United States, Italy and Spain.

Assay used: immunoSEQ multiplex PCR; TCRdb lists only in-frame clones, some missing. The table includes about 120,000 clones, 78% detected once. CDR1 and CDR2 (germline): SGHTA, FQGTGA. The ends were cut back, 2 bases at V and 3 bases at J, with 16 bases in the middle. This CDR3 is built from 16 residues. The chain joins TRBV7-3 to TRBJ1-2; D is possibly TRBD1 (6 bases). Sequencing used peripheral blood. The clonotype comes from a man between 70 and 80 years old with acute or convalescent COVID-19. CDR3 nucleotides: TGTGCCAGCAGCTTATCTATTATGGACAGTTACTATGGCTACACCTTC. Its translation: CASSLSIMDSYYGYTF.